The T cell receptor (beta chain) described here comes from a study of OX40 agonist ivuxolimab in advanced cancers. Overall study context: Every 2 weeks, ivuxolimab was infused into the patients intravenously at between 0.01 and 10 mg/kg. Approximately 41% of patients had received prior checkpoint inhibitor therapy.

The ends were cut back, 7 bases at V and 5 bases at J, with 11 bases in the middle. There are 11 residues in the CDR3. The V gene's germline CDR1 is SQVTM and CDR2 ANQGSEA. Using immunoSEQ multiplex PCR, the repertoire was profiled, and TCRdb retains in-frame clones only, with some absent. Found here are roughly 75,000 clones, about 92% of them singletons; the top ten hold 0.3% to 0.4%. Findings of the study overall: Undetermined was the antigen specificity of the expanded peripheral T cells.

In the case of this clone: Its antigen is as yet unknown.

This sequence joins TRBV29-1 and TRBJ1-1, with D perhaps matching TRBD1 (5 bases). Sequencing was performed on CD4+ or CD8+ T cells sorted from blood, taken in a trial of the OX40 agonist ivuxolimab. This receptor was taken from an adult with an advanced solid tumor such as melanoma, head and neck, liver or kidney cancer. In DNA, the CDR3 is TGCAGCGCCTGGGACGGAACTGAAGCTTTCTTT. Protein sequence: CSAWDGTEAFF.